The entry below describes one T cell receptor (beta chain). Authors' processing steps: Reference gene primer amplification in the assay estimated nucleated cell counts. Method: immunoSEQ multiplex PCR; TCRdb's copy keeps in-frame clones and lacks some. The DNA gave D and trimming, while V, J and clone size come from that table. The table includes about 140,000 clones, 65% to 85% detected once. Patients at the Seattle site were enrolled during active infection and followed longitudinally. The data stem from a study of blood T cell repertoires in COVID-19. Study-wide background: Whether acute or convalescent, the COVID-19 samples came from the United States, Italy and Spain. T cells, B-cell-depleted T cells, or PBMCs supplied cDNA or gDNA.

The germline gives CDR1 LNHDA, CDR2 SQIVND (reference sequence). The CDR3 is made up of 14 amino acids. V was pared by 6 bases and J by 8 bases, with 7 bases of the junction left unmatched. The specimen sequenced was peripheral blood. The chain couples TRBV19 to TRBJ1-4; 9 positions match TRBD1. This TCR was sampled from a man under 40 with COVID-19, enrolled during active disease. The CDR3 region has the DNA TGTGCCAGTAGCTACAGGGGGCATGGGGAAAAACTGTTTTTT. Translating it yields CASSYRGHGEKLFF.